What follows describes a single TCR beta chain. This entry belongs to a study of T cells in Graves' hyperthyroidism and ophthalmopathy. Template material for amplifying TCR beta CDR3 regions consisted of RNA transcripts. The HTBI primer set was used in a first-round RT-PCR of the TCR CDR3. MiXCR, run by TCRdb on the multiplex PCR reads, gives a single entry per CDR3 protein. This table holds approximately 600,000 distinct CDR3 sequences, 16% found once. The CDR3 contains 16 residues. Trimming took off 5 bases at V and 5 bases at J, with 18 bases between the two ends. The chain combines TRBV12-3 or TRBV12-4 with TRBJ1-4; D ambiguous. What was sequenced was blood. This clonotype originated in a woman in her twenties or thirties with Graves' hyperthyroidism. CDR3 sequence reads: CASSPESSGLNEKLFF. CDR3 DNA sequence: TGTGCCAGCAGTCCTGAATCTTCCGGACTGAATGAAAAACTGTTTTTT.